This TCR beta chain was captured in a study of shared clonotypes between healthy human individuals. Clones were read by immunoSEQ multiplex PCR, and TCRdb kept only the in-frame ones, dropping some. Of 1.6 million or so clones in the sample, around 98.5% were seen once. CDR1 and CDR2 (germline): SGHNT, YYREEE (reference sequence). This CDR3 has 12 amino acids. Trimming took off 4 bases at V and 5 bases at J, with 7 bases between the two ends. The chain uses TRBV5-4 and TRBJ2-1; D is uncertain. Sequences were obtained from naive CD4+ T cells sorted from blood. Specified subset: CD45RA+ positively selected. The sequence derives from a man younger than 45 in good health. CDR3 amino acids: CASSTLNNEQFF. CDR3 in DNA: TGTGCCAGCAGCACCCTCAACAATGAGCAGTTCTTC.